This T cell receptor (beta chain) was retrieved from a study of cytomegalovirus exposure and HLA in healthy donors. Study observations and caveats: Analysis was carried out at a later point, and it linked a missense DCLRE1C variant to TCR beta V- and J-gene trimming.

The germline V gene has CDR1 PRHDT and CDR2 FYEKMQ (reference sequence). The CDR3 contains 13 residues. V was pared by 3 bases and J by 6 bases, with 5 bases of the junction left unmatched. Remarks on this clone: Its target is not known.

PCR primers comprised 60 Vbeta and 13 Jbeta primers. Profiling relied on immunoSEQ multiplex PCR, and the TCRdb table lists in-frame clones only, not all of them. The sample contains under 150,000 clones, about two thirds of which appear only once. The sequencing sample was made of PBMCs. The chain carries TRBV13 and TRBJ2-7; 7 bases map to TRBD2. The TCR sequence derives from a man aged 50 to 59 in good health and CMV-seropositive. In DNA form, the CDR3 reads TGTGCCAGCAGCTTTGGGGGGGACCCCGAGCAGTACTTC. Protein product: CASSFGGDPEQYF.